This T cell receptor beta chain was recorded in a study of human T cells and chemical hapten exposure. Study-wide results and limits: Because they had alopecia, donors may respond immunologically unlike healthy people. Patch test score was positively correlated with the counts of PT1 expanded TCRs.

Time point reported: pre-sensitization, week 0. Treatment indicated: therapeutic diphenylcyclopropenone sensitization with weekly scalp DPC. Germline V gives CDR1 GTSNPN, CDR2 SVGIG (reference sequence). V lost 2 bases and J 1 base, leaving 9 bases between the germline ends. The CDR3 has 13 amino acids. On this clonotype: Antigen unknown.

Within the library, unique molecular identifiers were attached to each individual cDNA molecule. Each CDR3 protein is one row after TCRdb ran MiXCR on the RACE reads. This sample yields about 89,000 distinct CDR3 sequences, of which under 14% are seen a single time; 3.1% belongs to the top ten. The source was whole blood, collected in connection with sensitization to the hapten diphenylcyclopropenone (DPC). This chain connects TRBV30 to TRBJ2-7; maybe TRBD2 (5 bases). The clonotype was recovered from a woman aged 60 to 75 with alopecia areata. Some clones in this sample may be carry-over from other donors' samples. The CDR3 spells CAWSSGISYEQYF. As DNA, the CDR3 is TGTGCCTGGAGTTCGGGGATTTCCTACGAGCAGTACTTC.